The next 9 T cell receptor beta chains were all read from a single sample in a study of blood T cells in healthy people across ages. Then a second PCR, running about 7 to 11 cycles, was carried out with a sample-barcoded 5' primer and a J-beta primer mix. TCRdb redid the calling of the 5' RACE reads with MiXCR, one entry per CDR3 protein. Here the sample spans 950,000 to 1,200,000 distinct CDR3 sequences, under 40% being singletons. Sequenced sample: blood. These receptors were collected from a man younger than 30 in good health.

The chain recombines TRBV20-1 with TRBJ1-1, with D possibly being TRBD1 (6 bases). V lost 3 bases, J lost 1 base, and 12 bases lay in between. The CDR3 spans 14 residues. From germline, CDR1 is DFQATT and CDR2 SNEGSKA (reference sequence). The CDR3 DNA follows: TGCAGTGCTAGCTGGGGGGCCGGGAACACTGAAGCTTTCTTT. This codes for CSASWGAGNTEAFF.

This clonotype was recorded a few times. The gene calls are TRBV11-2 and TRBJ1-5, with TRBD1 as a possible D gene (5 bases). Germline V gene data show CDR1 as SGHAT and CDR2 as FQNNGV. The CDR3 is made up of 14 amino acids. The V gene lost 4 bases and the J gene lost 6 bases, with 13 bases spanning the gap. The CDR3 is CASSSVQGGQPQHF. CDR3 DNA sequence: TGTGCCAGCAGCTCCGTTCAGGGCGGTCAGCCCCAGCATTTT.

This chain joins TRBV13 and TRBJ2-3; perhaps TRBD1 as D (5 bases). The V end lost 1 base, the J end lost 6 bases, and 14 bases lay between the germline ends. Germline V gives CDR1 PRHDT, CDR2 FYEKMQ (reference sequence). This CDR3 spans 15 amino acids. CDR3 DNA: TGTGCCAGCAGCTTAGCCCGTCTAGGGGTGGATACGCAGTATTTT. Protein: CASSLARLGVDTQYF.

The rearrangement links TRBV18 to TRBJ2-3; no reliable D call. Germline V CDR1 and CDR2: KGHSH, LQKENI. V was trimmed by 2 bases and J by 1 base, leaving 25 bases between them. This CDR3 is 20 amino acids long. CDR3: CASSPSLVGEVTPRTDTQYF. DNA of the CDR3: TGTGCCAGCTCACCAAGTCTGGTAGGTGAGGTGACTCCTCGCACAGATACGCAGTATTTT.

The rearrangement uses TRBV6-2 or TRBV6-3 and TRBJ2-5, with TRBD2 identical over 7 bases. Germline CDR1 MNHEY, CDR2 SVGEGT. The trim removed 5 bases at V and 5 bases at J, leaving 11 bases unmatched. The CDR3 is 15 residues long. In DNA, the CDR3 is TGTGCCAGCAGTCCCCCAGGCGGGGGAGGGGAGACCCAGTACTTC. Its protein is CASSPPGGGGETQYF.

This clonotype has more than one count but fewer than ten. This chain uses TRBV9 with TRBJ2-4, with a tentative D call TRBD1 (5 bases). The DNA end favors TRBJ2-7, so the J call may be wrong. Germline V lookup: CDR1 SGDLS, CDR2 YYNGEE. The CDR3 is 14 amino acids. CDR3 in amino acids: CASSVGVGRYEQYF. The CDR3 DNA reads TGTGCCAGCAGCGTAGGGGTGGGGCGCTACGAGCAGTACTTC.

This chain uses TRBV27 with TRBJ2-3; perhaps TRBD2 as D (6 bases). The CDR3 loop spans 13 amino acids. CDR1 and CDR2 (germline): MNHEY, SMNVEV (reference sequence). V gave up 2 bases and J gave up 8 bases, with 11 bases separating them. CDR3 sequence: CASSLEWGGTQYF. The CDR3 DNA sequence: TGTGCCAGCAGTTTAGAATGGGGAGGTACGCAGTATTTT.

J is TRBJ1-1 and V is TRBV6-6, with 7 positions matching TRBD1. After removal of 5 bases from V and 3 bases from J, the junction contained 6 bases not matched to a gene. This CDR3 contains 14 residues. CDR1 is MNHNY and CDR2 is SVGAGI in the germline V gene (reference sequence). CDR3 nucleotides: TGTGCCAGCAGTCACAGGGGTGGGGACACTGAAGCTTTCTTT. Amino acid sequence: CASSHRGGDTEAFF.

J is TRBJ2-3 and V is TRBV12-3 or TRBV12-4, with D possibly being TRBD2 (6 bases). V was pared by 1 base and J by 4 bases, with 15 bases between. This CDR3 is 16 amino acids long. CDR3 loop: CASSLDSLASADTQYF. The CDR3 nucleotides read TGTGCCAGCAGTTTAGATTCCCTTGCTAGCGCAGATACGCAGTATTTT.